Detailed here is one TCR beta chain. Its antigen is currently unknown. The data were taken from a study of cytomegalovirus exposure and HLA in healthy donors. Study-level results: What was likely a sequencing artifact was a cluster of highly shared sequence variants. Available immune exposure information was restricted to CMV serostatus only. Common viral pathogens seemed, in a later analysis, to connect with several of the most significant clusters. A later analysis found TCR association rates differed by HLA locus, highest for DRB1 and lowest for HLA-C.

The study ran its PCR with 60 Vbeta and 13 Jbeta primers. Method: immunoSEQ multiplex PCR; TCRdb's copy keeps in-frame clones and lacks some. This sample's clone table lists about 82,000 clones. Sequenced material: PBMCs. The receptor was derived from a woman aged 25 to 45 in good health and CMV-seronegative.

The CDR3 reads CASSFRDTTYTDTQYF. CDR3 in DNA: TGTGCCAGCAGCTTCCGGGACACCACTTACACAGATACGCAGTATTTT. The chain links TRBV5-4 to TRBJ2-3, with a possible D match to TRBD1 (6 bases). V was cut by 2 bases and J by 2 bases, with 15 bases left in between. Germline CDR1 is SGHNT and CDR2 is YYREEE (reference sequence). The CDR3 has 16 amino acids.